Shown below are 20 T cell receptor beta chains from a single sample sequenced in a study of control samples from healthy donors and cancer patients. The protocol was immunoSEQ multiplex PCR, while the TCRdb copy is restricted to in-frame clones and leaves out a portion. The sample includes about 69,000 clones, roughly nine tenths of them seen just once. The sequencing sample was made of PBMCs. These TCRs come from a man in his 60s with lung cancer.

The CDR3 nucleotides are TGTGCCAGCTCACCGATAGGGGGCACGAGCATGAACACTGAAGCTTTCTTT. Protein: CASSPIGGTSMNTEAFF. V usage is TRBV18 and J usage is TRBJ1-1; 7 bases fit TRBD1. With 3 bases clipped from V and 0 bases from J, the junction kept 10 bases outside the gene matches. CDR1 and CDR2 (germline): KGHSH, LQKENI. CDR3 length equals 17 residues. Full variable domain (missing parts from reference TRBV18 and TRBJ1-1): NAGVMQNPRHLVRRRGQEARLRCSPMKGHSHVYWYRQLPEEGLKFMVYLQKENIIDESGMPKERFSAEFPKEGPSILRIQQVVRGDSAAYFCASSPIGGTSMNTEAFFGQGTRLTVV.

V gene TRBV3-1 (or the pseudogene TRBV3-2) combines with J gene TRBJ2-2; 9 bases are a match to TRBD2. V dropped 4 bases and J dropped 6; count of bases not matched to a gene: 6. Per the germline V gene, CDR1 is LGHDT and CDR2 is YNNKEL (reference sequence). CDR3 length: 15 amino acids. Here the CDR3 reads CASSRRLAVAGELFF. CDR3 DNA sequence: TGTGCCAGCAGCCGCCGACTAGCGGTGGCCGGGGAGCTGTTTTTT.

This clone was detected only once. The chain is built from TRBV27 and TRBJ2-2; 9 bases are a match to TRBD1. Trimming cost V 4 bases and J 1 base; bases outside gene matches: 7. Germline V CDR1 and CDR2: MNHEY, SMNVEV (reference sequence). CDR3 size: 17 residues. Written as DNA, the CDR3 is TGTGCCAGCAGTTCCTGGGCGGGACAGGGGAACACCGGGGAGCTGTTTTTT. Translation: CASSSWAGQGNTGELFF.

The chain carries TRBV18 and TRBJ2-1; 7 bases agree with TRBD1. The V gene end was trimmed by 4 bases and the J gene end by 8 bases; junction bases not matched to a gene: 8. Germline values: CDR1 KGHSH, CDR2 LQKENI. The CDR3 extends over 14 amino acids. CDR3: CASSRSTGNDEQFF. CDR3 nucleotides: TGTGCCAGCTCACGATCGACAGGGAATGATGAGCAGTTCTTC.

This chain connects TRBV27 to TRBJ2-3, with a possible D match to TRBD2 (5 bases). There are 13 residues in the CDR3. From germline, CDR1 is MNHEY and CDR2 SMNVEV (reference sequence). V lost 4 bases, J lost 5 bases, and 10 bases lay in between. For the CDR3, the DNA is TGTGCCAGCAGTTCCCCGACTATAGATACGCAGTATTTT. This gives the protein CASSSPTIDTQYF.

The chain is built from TRBV11-2 and TRBJ1-2, with D possibly TRBD1 on 6 matching bases. V shed 6 bases and J shed 4 bases, with 12 bases lying between them. This CDR3 has 13 amino acids. The germline V gene encodes CDR1 SGHAT and CDR2 FQNNGV. The CDR3 here is CASRQTGLYGYTF. CDR3 nucleotide sequence: TGTGCCAGCAGGCAGACAGGTCTCTATGGCTACACCTTC.

The genes are TRBV29-1 and TRBJ2-3; D is unresolved. V was shortened by 2 bases and J by 3 bases, with 12 bases between the two germline ends. The CDR3 consists of 14 residues. Germline V gene lookup returns CDR1 SQVTM and CDR2 ANQGSEA. The CDR3 DNA sequence: TGCAGCGTTGAAAGTAGCAGGAAGACAGATACGCAGTATTTT. This sequence encodes CSVESSRKTDTQYF.

This chain links TRBV10-1 with TRBJ2-2, with a possible D match to TRBD2 (5 bases). V lost 2 bases, J lost 7 bases, and 14 bases lay in between. Germline V gene data show CDR1 as WNHNN and CDR2 as SYGVQD (reference sequence). The CDR3 is 15 amino acids. The chain's CDR3 is CASSEPATGYGELFF. CDR3 bases: TGCGCCAGCAGTGAGCCCGCTACGGGGTACGGGGAGCTGTTTTTT.

J is TRBJ2-5 and V is TRBV5-1; D uncertain. The CDR3 is 15 amino acids. V dropped 1 base and J dropped 2 bases, with 12 bases sitting between them. The germline V gene encodes CDR1 SGHRS and CDR2 YFSETQ. CDR3 protein: CASSLNSLHQETQYF. The DNA for the CDR3 is TGCGCCAGCAGCTTGAATTCCCTGCATCAAGAGACCCAGTACTTC.

Worth noting for this clone: One end of the junction varies from germline; a read error may be responsible. The chain carries TRBV6-1 and TRBJ1-6; tentatively, D is TRBD1 (6 bases). The CDR3 length is 11 residues. CDR1 is MNHNS, CDR2 SASEGT, per germline. The CDR3 DNA reads TGTGCCAGCAGTGAAGTTGGGGGCCGAGTCTTT. This encodes CASSEVGGRVF.

This chain links TRBV5-6 with TRBJ2-7; D is perhaps TRBD1 (5 bases). Trimming pared 1 base from V and 0 bases from J, leaving 11 bases between. The CDR3 is 15 amino acids. From germline, CDR1 is SGHDT and CDR2 YYEEEE. The CDR3 protein is CASSLTGSLSYEQYV. CDR3 DNA sequence: TGTGCCAGCAGCTTGACAGGCTCCCTCTCCTACGAGCAGTACGTC.

V usage is TRBV6-5 and J usage is TRBJ2-7; possibly TRBD2 for D (6 bases). V was shortened by 9 bases and J by 0 bases, with 18 bases between the two germline ends. This CDR3 contains 15 residues. Germline V gene lookup returns CDR1 MNHEY and CDR2 SVGAGI. CDR3 bases: TGTGCCAGTTACTTCCTAGCGTCGAGCTCCTACGAGCAGTACTTC. Amino acid sequence: CASYFLASSSYEQYF.

The chain couples TRBV19 to TRBJ1-2; no reliable D call. Trimming removed 0 bases from V and 5 bases from J, with 10 bases in between. The CDR3 totals 14 residues. Germline V gives CDR1 LNHDA, CDR2 SQIVND (reference sequence). CDR3 residues: CASSIDGSLYGYTF. Here the CDR3 DNA reads TGTGCCAGTAGTATAGATGGGTCTCTTTATGGCTACACCTTC. Looking up the rest from reference TRBV19 and TRBJ1-2 gives the full variable domain: DGGITQSPKYLFRKEGQNVTLSCEQNLNHDAMYWYRQDPGQGLRLIYYSQIVNDFQKGDIAEGYSVSREKKESFPLTVTSAQKNPTAFYLCASSIDGSLYGYTFGSGTRLTVV.

V is TRBV27 and J is TRBJ2-2; TRBD1 is a possible D gene (6 bases). CDR1 and CDR2 (germline): MNHEY, SMNVEV (reference sequence). V lost 4 bases to trimming and J lost 0 bases, with 6 bases between them. The CDR3 totals 14 residues. The CDR3 region has the DNA TGTGCCAGCAGTTGGACAGCGAACACCGGGGAGCTGTTTTTT. The encoded protein is CASSWTANTGELFF.

Concerning this clone itself: At the DNA level, this CDR3 is encoded by other sequences in the same sample as well. This chain uses TRBV5-1 with TRBJ2-7; possible D gene TRBD1, 6 bases. CDR3 length equals 13 residues. The V and J ends lost 0 bases and 3 bases respectively, with 7 bases between them. Germline CDR1 is SGHRS and CDR2 is YFSETQ. This chain's CDR3 is CASSLGQVYEQYF. In DNA form, the CDR3 reads TGCGCCAGCAGCTTGGGACAGGTCTACGAGCAGTACTTC.

The chain carries TRBV5-6 and TRBJ2-6, with a possible D match to TRBD2 (6 bases). Germline assignment: CDR1 SGHDT and CDR2 YYEEEE. Between the trimmed V and J ends, which lost 4 bases and 0 bases, there was a span of 11 bases. CDR3 length: 16 amino acids. This chain's CDR3 is CASSGTHSSGANVLTF. CDR3 DNA sequence: TGTGCCAGCAGCGGGACTCATAGCTCTGGGGCCAACGTCCTGACTTTC.

The rearrangement joins TRBV2 to TRBJ1-1; D possibly corresponds to TRBD1 (6 bases). CDR1 is SNHLY and CDR2 is FYNNEI in the germline V gene. The CDR3 runs to 12 residues. V was pared by 9 bases and J by 2 bases, with 10 bases between. The CDR3 sequence: CASGQTNTEAFF. The CDR3 nucleotides are TGTGCCAGTGGACAGACTAACACTGAAGCTTTCTTT.

This clone has only a few counts. In DNA, the CDR3 is TGTGCCAGCAGTTTATCGGGGGGGCAGGGGGCGAGCGGCTACACCTTC. Translating it yields CASSLSGGQGASGYTF. The V and J genes are TRBV27 and TRBJ1-2, with 8 nucleotides matching TRBD1. CDR1 is MNHEY and CDR2 is SMNVEV in the germline V gene (reference sequence). This CDR3 has 16 residues. V lost 0 bases and J lost 8; bases outside the gene matches: 11.

The chain carries TRBV6-5 and TRBJ2-7; 8 nucleotides line up with TRBD1. The CDR3 extends over 14 amino acids. With V trimmed by 5 bases and J by 3 bases, 6 bases remained unmatched. Germline CDR1 and CDR2: MNHEY and SVGAGI. The CDR3 DNA is TGTGCCAGCAGTAGCGGACAGGGTCTCTACGAGCAGTACGTC. Translating gives CASSSGQGLYEQYV.

The sample holds a few counts of this clone. This rearrangement joins TRBV6-2 or TRBV6-3 to TRBJ2-3; D possibly corresponds to TRBD2 (6 bases). The ends were cut back, 5 bases at V and 5 bases at J, with 11 bases in the middle. Germline CDR1 and CDR2: MNHEY and SVGEGT. The CDR3 covers 13 residues. This chain's CDR3 is CASSRDFGDTQYF. The CDR3 DNA reads TGTGCCAGCAGTAGGGACTTTGGAGATACGCAGTATTTT.